This TCR beta chain is drawn from a study of blood T cell repertoires in COVID-19. Study-wide background: There were acute and convalescent COVID-19 samples, and they came from the United States, Italy and Spain. PBMCs, B-cell-depleted T cells, or T cells provided the cDNA or gDNA that made up the material.

Recruited during active infection, patients (from Seattle) were subsequently followed longitudinally. Methods used by the authors: From reference gene primer amplification, estimates of nucleated cell counts were derived. Clones were read by immunoSEQ multiplex PCR, and TCRdb kept only the in-frame ones, dropping some. That table gives V, J and clone size, and the DNA gave D and trimming. The sample contains about 240,000 clones, over 90% of which appear only once. V was shortened by 4 bases and J by 0 bases, with 9 bases between the two germline ends. CDR3 length: 15 amino acids. Germline V gene data show CDR1 as MNHEY and CDR2 as SVGEGT.

The chain couples TRBV6-2 or TRBV6-3 to TRBJ2-2, with D possibly matching TRBD1 (6 bases). Sequencing used peripheral blood. This sequence originates from a young man with COVID-19, enrolled during active disease. CDR3 coding DNA: TGTGCCAGCAGTTGGACAGCCTCGAACACCGGGGAGCTGTTTTTT. Protein sequence: CASSWTASNTGELFF.